The TCR beta chain described here comes from a study of early T cells in non-severe SARS-CoV-2 infection. Tagging with unique molecular identifiers was applied to individual cDNA molecules. Each CDR3 protein gets one entry after TCRdb re-called the 5' RACE reads with MiXCR. The table has more than 90,000 distinct CDR3 sequences, approximately 11% seen once. The TCR was taken from an adult who was a healthcare worker with PCR-confirmed SARS-CoV-2 infection or an uninfected control (not recorded which). Sequencing was done on a sample of whole blood.

CDR3 protein: CSARARDTSIAPNEKLFF. DNA for the CDR3: TGCAGTGCTAGAGCTCGGGACACCTCGATAGCCCCCAATGAAAAACTGTTTTTT. The chain employs TRBV20-1 and TRBJ1-4; maybe TRBD1 (6 bases). The CDR3 sequence is 18 residues long. CDR1 and CDR2 from the germline V gene are DFQATT and SNEGSKA (reference sequence). V was pared by 1 base and J by 5 bases, with 23 bases between.